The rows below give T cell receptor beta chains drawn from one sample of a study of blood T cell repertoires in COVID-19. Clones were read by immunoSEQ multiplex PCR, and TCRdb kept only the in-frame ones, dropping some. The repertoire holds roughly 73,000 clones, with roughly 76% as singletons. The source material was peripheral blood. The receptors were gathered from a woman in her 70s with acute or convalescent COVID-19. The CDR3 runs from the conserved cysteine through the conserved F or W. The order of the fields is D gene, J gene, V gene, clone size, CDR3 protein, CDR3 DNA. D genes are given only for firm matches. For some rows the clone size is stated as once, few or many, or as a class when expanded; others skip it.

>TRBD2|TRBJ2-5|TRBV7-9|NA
CASSSGLAGPQAAQYF
TGTGCCAGCAGCTCGGGACTAGCGGGACCCCAGGCGGCCCAGTACTTC
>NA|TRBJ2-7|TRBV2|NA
CASNRGLVSDEQYF
TGTGCCAGCAATAGGGGCCTAGTTTCCGACGAGCAGTACTTC
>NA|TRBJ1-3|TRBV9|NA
CASSVGGGGGNTIYF
TGTGCCAGCAGCGTAGGAGGGGGTGGCGGAAACACCATATATTTT
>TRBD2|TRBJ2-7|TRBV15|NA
CATSRDRLANEQYF
TGTGCCACCAGCAGAGATCGACTAGCGAACGAGCAGTACTTC
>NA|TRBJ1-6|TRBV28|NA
CASSSRRRVWTPLHF
TGTGCCAGCAGCTCCCGTCGGAGGGTCTGGACACCCCTCCACTTT
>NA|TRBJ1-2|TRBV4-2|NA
CASSPPGYGYTF
TGTGCCAGCAGCCCCCCGGGCTATGGCTACACCTTC
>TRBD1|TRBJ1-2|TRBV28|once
CASKTRDSRTNYGYTF
TGTGCCAGCAAAACCCGGGACAGTAGAACTAACTATGGCTACACCTTC
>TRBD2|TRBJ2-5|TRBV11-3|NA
CASSRLAFDGETQYF
TGTGCCAGCAGCCGACTAGCGTTTGACGGGGAGACCCAGTACTTC
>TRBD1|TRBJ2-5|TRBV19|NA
CASSGTGVYGAQETQYF
TGTGCCAGCTCCGGGACAGGGGTTTATGGGGCCCAAGAGACCCAGTACTTC
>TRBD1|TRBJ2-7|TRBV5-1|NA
CASRSGTGVLLAVWEQYF
TGCGCCAGCAGGTCCGGGACAGGGGTTCTACTAGCCGTGTGGGAGCAGTACTTC
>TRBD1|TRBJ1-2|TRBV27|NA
CASSFGQGAYYGYTF
TGTGCCAGCAGTTTCGGACAGGGGGCCTACTATGGCTACACCTTC
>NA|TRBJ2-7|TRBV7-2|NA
CASSLAAPSEQYF
TGTGCCAGCAGCTTAGCAGCGCCTAGCGAGCAGTACTTC
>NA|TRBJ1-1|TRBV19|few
CASNLEANTEAFF
TGTGCCAGTAATCTAGAAGCGAACACTGAAGCTTTCTTT
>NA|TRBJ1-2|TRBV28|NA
CASSFQGQGYTF
TGTGCCAGCAGTTTCCAGGGGCAGGGCTACACCTTC
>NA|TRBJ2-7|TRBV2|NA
CASSVVTFYEQYF
TGTGCCAGCAGTGTCGTCACTTTCTACGAGCAGTACTTC
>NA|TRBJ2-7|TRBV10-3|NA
CAISEDETGPYEQYF
TGTGCCATCAGTGAGGACGAGACAGGACCTTACGAGCAGTACTTC
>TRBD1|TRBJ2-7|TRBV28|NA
CASSSTGATYEQYF
TGTGCCAGCAGTTCAACAGGGGCCACCTACGAGCAGTACTTC
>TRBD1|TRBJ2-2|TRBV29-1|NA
CSVVRTGLNTGELFF
TGCAGCGTCGTAAGGACAGGGTTGAACACCGGGGAGCTGTTTTTT
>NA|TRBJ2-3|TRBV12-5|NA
CASGIHYTDTQYF
TGTGCTAGTGGTATCCACTACACAGATACGCAGTATTTT
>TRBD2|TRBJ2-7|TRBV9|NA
CASSVAGTSSYEQYF
TGTGCCAGCAGCGTCGCCGGGACTAGCTCCTACGAGCAGTACTTC
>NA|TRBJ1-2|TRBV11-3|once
CASSRGEHYGYTF
TGTGCCAGCAGCCGCGGGGAACACTATGGCTACACCTTC
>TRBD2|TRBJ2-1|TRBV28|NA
CASGLVGEQFF
TGTGCCAGCGGACTAGTAGGTGAGCAGTTCTTC
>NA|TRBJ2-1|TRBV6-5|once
CASRANNEQFF
TGTGCCAGCAGGGCCAACAATGAGCAGTTCTTC
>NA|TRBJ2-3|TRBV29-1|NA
CSVRSGTDTQYF
TGCAGCGTCCGCTCAGGCACAGATACGCAGTATTTT
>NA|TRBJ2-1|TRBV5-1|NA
CATALDSIYNEQFF
TGCGCCACCGCATTGGACAGCATCTACAATGAGCAGTTCTTC
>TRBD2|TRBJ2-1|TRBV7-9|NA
CASRLAGGPGYNEQFF
TGTGCCAGCAGACTAGCGGGAGGGCCGGGGTACAATGAGCAGTTCTTC
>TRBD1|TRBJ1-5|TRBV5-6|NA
CASSFGWTGGYQPQHF
TGTGCCAGCAGCTTCGGTTGGACAGGGGGTTATCAGCCCCAGCATTTT
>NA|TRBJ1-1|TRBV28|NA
CASSPLLTVLNTEAFF
TGTGCCAGCAGCCCACTACTGACAGTCCTGAACACTGAAGCTTTCTTT
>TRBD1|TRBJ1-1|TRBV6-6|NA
CASSYSMTGGAFF
TGTGCCAGCAGTTACTCTATGACAGGGGGAGCTTTCTTT
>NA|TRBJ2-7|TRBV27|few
CASRRGGPGLESYEQYF
TGTGCCAGCAGGAGGGGGGGACCGGGACTGGAGTCCTACGAGCAGTACTTC
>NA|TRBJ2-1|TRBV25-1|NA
CASSRGATSYNEQFF
TGTGCCAGCAGCAGGGGGGCTACCTCCTACAATGAGCAGTTCTTC
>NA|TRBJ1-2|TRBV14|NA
CASSPENSYGYTF
TGTGCCAGCAGCCCCGAGAACAGCTATGGCTACACCTTC
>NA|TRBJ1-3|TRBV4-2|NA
CASSQDLQGRSGNTIYF
TGTGCCAGCAGCCAAGATTTGCAGGGCCGCTCTGGAAACACCATATATTTT
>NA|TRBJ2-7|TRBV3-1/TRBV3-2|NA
CASSQQGLSTYEQYF
TGTGCCAGCAGCCAGCAGGGTCTCTCAACCTACGAGCAGTACTTC
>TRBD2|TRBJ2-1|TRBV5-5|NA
CASSLVGTSGRDEQFF
TGTGCCAGCAGCTTGGTGGGGACTAGCGGGAGAGATGAGCAGTTCTTC
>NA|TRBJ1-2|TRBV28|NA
CASRSPGGAEYGYTF
TGTGCCAGCAGGTCCCCTGGGGGCGCAGAGTATGGCTACACCTTC
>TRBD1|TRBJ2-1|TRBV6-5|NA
CASKRSGTGSNEQFF
TGTGCCAGCAAACGCTCCGGGACAGGGTCGAATGAGCAGTTCTTC